These 5 T cell receptor beta chains originate from one sample sequenced in a study of T cell repertoires in cytomegalovirus infection. Antigen specificity for these receptors is unknown. TCRdb analysed the reads with MiXCR anew, one entry per CDR3 protein. In the table there are over 100,000 distinct CDR3 sequences, 10% of which are singletons. The specimen was PBMCs, sequenced either directly or after in vitro stimulation (not recorded which). These receptors came from a human donor in good health (CMV status not recorded). Some clones in this sample may be carry-over from other donors' samples.

This chain links TRBV12-3 or TRBV12-4 with TRBJ1-2, with 8 nucleotides matching TRBD1. Trimming at V came to 5 bases and at J to 7 bases, leaving 6 bases not matched to a gene. This CDR3 region has 13 residues. The CDR3 DNA sequence: TGTGCCAGCAGTGCGACAGGGGTCCCTGGCTACACCTTC. This codes for CASSATGVPGYTF.

This clonotype was picked up many times. The V gene is TRBV12-3 or TRBV12-4, the J gene TRBJ2-1; D unclear. The CDR3 totals 12 residues. The V and J ends lost 3 bases and 13 bases respectively, with 13 bases between them. CDR3 loop: CASSLESGVQFF. The CDR3 DNA follows: TGTGCCAGCAGTTTGGAATCGGGTGTTCAGTTCTTC.

This clonotype has just a few counts. The chain recombines TRBV5-5 with TRBJ1-3; no definite D call. In germline, CDR1 is SGHKS, CDR2 YYEKEE (reference sequence). The CDR3 length is 16 residues. V shed 0 bases and J shed 0 bases, with 10 bases lying between them. The CDR3 DNA follows: TGTGCCAGCAGCTTGGGATTCTCAAACTCTGGAAACACCATATATTTT. Its protein product is CASSLGFSNSGNTIYF. Supplemented by reference TRBV5-5 and TRBJ1-3, the full variable domain reads DAGVTQSPTHLIKTRGQQVTLRCSPISGHKSVSWYQQVLGQGPQFIFQYYEKEERGRGNFPDRFSARQFPNYSSELNVNALLLGDSALYLCASSLGFSNSGNTIYFGEGSWLTVV.

This clonotype was seen ten or more times. This chain joins TRBV7-9 and TRBJ1-1; no clear D gene. The CDR3 covers 11 residues. The V and J ends lost 1 base and 3 bases respectively, with 0 bases between them. Germline V gives CDR1 SEHNR, CDR2 FQNEAQ (reference sequence). The CDR3 DNA follows: TGTGCCAGCAGCTTAGACACTGAAGCTTTCTTT. Translated, it gives CASSLDTEAFF. Full variable domain (outside the CDR3, taken from reference TRBV7-9 and TRBJ1-1): DTGVSQNPRHKITKRGQNVTFRCDPISEHNRLYWYRQTLGQGPEFLTYFQNEAQLEKSRLLSDRFSAERPKGSFSTLEIQRTEQGDSAMYLCASSLDTEAFFGQGTRLTVV.

The chain links TRBV5-4 to TRBJ2-1, with TRBD2 matching over 15 bases. Germline V lookup: CDR1 SGHNT, CDR2 YYREEE (reference sequence). CDR3 length: 17 amino acids. V was pared by 4 bases and J by 7 bases, with 9 bases of the junction left unmatched. CDR3 protein: CASSMGPGLAGGNEQFF. CDR3 DNA: TGTGCCAGCAGCATGGGGCCGGGACTAGCGGGAGGAAATGAGCAGTTCTTC.